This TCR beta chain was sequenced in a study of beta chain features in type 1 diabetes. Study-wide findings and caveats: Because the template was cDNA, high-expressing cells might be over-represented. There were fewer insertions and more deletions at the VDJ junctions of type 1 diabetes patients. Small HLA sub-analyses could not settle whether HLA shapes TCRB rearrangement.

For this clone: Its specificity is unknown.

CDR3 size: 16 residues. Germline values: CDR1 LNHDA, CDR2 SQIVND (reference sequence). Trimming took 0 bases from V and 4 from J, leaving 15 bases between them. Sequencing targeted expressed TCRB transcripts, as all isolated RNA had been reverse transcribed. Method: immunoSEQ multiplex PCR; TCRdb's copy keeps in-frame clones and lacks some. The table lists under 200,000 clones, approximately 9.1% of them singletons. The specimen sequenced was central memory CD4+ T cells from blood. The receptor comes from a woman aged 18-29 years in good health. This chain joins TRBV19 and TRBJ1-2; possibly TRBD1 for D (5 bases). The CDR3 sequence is CASSIESWRGSYGYTF. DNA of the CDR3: TGTGCCAGTAGTATAGAGTCCTGGAGGGGAAGCTATGGCTACACCTTC.